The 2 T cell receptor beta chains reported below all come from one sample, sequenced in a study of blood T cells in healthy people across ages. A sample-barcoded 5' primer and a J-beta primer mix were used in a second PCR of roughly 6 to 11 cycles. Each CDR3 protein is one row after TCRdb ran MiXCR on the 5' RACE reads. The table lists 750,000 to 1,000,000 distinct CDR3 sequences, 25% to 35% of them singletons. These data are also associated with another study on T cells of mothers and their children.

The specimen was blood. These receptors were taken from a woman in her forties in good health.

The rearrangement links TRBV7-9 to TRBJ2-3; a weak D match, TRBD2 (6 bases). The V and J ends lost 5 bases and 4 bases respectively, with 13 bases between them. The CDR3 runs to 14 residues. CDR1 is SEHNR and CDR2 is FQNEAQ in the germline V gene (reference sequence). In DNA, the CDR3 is TGTGCCAGCAGCCCTCCGGGGGAACCAGATACGCAGTATTTT. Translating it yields CASSPPGEPDTQYF.

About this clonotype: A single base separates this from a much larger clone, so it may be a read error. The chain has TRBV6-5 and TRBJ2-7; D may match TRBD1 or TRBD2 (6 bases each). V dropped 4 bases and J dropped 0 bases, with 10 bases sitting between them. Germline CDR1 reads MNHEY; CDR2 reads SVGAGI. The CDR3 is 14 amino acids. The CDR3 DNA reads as TGTGCCAGCAGTTTCGAGGGGGGCTCCTACGAGCAGTACTTC. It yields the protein CASSFEGGSYEQYF.